These T cell receptor beta chains were read from a single sample in a study of T cell responses to AZD1222 COVID-19 vaccine. TCRdb's table, derived via immunoSEQ multiplex PCR, lists solely in-frame clones and lacks some. The sample consists of 83,000 or so clones, roughly 90% of them appearing once. The sample here was peripheral blood, taken on day 0 of MenACWY control vaccination. The receptors stem from an adult in good health. The CDR3 runs from the conserved cysteine through the conserved F or W. A D gene is named only where the DNA matches it firmly. The listing skips clone size in some rows; elsewhere it reads once, few, many or a size class.

v_gene,d_gene,j_gene,abundance,len,CDR3aa,CDR3nt
TRBV28,.,TRBJ2-2,.,12,CASSSSPGELFF,TGTGCCAGCAGTAGTTCACCAGGGGAGCTGTTTTTT
TRBV6-1,.,TRBJ1-2,.,13,CASSEGQGGGYTF,TGTGCCAGCAGTGAGGGGCAGGGTGGCGGCTACACCTTC
TRBV7-9,TRBD1,TRBJ1-2,once,15,CASSSPGQGAYGYTF,TGTGCCAGCAGTTCCCCGGGACAGGGGGCTTATGGCTACACCTTC
TRBV6-6,.,TRBJ2-5,.,12,CASRGVAETQYF,TGTGCCAGCAGGGGTGTAGCGGAGACCCAGTACTTC
TRBV28,.,TRBJ1-1,.,11,CASRQNTEAFF,TGTGCCAGCAGACAGAACACTGAAGCTTTCTTT
TRBV10-2,TRBD1,TRBJ2-2,.,16,CASKPGQPSNTGELFF,TGCGCCAGTAAACCGGGACAGCCTTCGAACACCGGGGAGCTGTTTTTT
TRBV25-1,.,TRBJ2-4,.,16,CASSDDAGLAKNIQYF,TGTGCCAGCAGTGATGATGCGGGCTTAGCCAAAAACATTCAGTACTTC
TRBV21-1,.,TRBJ2-7,few,14,CASSKGAVSYEQYF,TGTGCCAGCAGCAAAGGGGCGGTTTCCTACGAGCAGTACTTC
TRBV5-1,.,TRBJ2-7,once,17,CASSLANRQGTGYEQYF,TGCGCCAGCAGCTTGGCGAATAGGCAGGGTACGGGGTACGAGCAGTACTTC
TRBV28,.,TRBJ2-1,.,12,CASSLSRAEQFF,TGTGCCAGCAGTTTAAGTAGGGCCGAGCAGTTCTTC
TRBV27,.,TRBJ2-7,.,15,CASSDSPTGSYEQYF,TGTGCCAGCAGTGACAGCCCGACAGGTAGCTACGAGCAGTACTTC
TRBV30,.,TRBJ1-4,.,11,CAWSVDEKLFF,TGTGCCTGGAGTGTGGATGAAAAACTGTTTTTT
TRBV16,TRBD1,TRBJ1-3,.,16,CASSLYADRGRNTIYF,TGTGCCAGCAGCCTTTATGCGGACAGGGGCCGAAACACCATATATTTT
TRBV21-1,.,TRBJ1-4,.,20,CASSKARDDRGHSSWYKLFF,TGTGCCAGCAGCAAAGCTAGGGACGACAGGGGGCATTCGTCATGGTATAAACTGTTTTTT
TRBV6-6,.,TRBJ2-1,.,15,CASSYRLSSYNEQFF,TGTGCCAGCAGTTATCGCTTGAGCTCCTACAATGAGCAGTTCTTC
TRBV6-5,TRBD1,TRBJ1-4,.,15,CASSLPGQQNEKLFF,TGTGCCAGCAGTTTACCGGGACAGCAGAATGAAAAACTGTTTTTT
TRBV6-5,.,TRBJ1-1,few,15,CASSYASQGGTEAFF,TGTGCCAGCAGTTACGCCAGTCAAGGGGGCACTGAAGCTTTCTTT
TRBV5-4,.,TRBJ1-2,.,14,CASSLAGWGRGYTF,TGTGCCAGCAGCTTGGCCGGCTGGGGGAGGGGCTACACCTTC
TRBV27,.,TRBJ1-2,once,13,CASRPAGSLGYTF,TGTGCCAGCAGACCCGCAGGGTCACTGGGCTACACCTTC
TRBV24-1,TRBD2,TRBJ2-3,.,20,CATSDSGLAGGYGYTDTQYF,TGTGCCACCAGTGACTCCGGACTAGCGGGAGGGTATGGGTACACAGATACGCAGTATTTT
TRBV18,TRBD1,TRBJ1-5,few,17,CASSRQGGYPSNQPQHF,TGTGCCAGCTCCCGACAGGGAGGTTATCCGAGCAATCAGCCCCAGCATTTT
TRBV11-2,TRBD1,TRBJ2-3,few,16,CASSFRGTGGTDTQYF,TGTGCCAGCAGCTTTCGCGGGACAGGGGGCACAGATACGCAGTATTTT
TRBV7-2,TRBD2,TRBJ2-2,.,16,CASSLRLAGGTGELFF,TGTGCCAGCAGCCTCCGACTAGCGGGTGGCACCGGGGAGCTGTTTTTT
TRBV11-2,.,TRBJ1-2,.,14,CASSPQVSNYGYTF,TGTGCCAGCAGCCCACAGGTTTCTAACTATGGCTACACCTTC
TRBV10-3,TRBD1,TRBJ2-2,once,14,CAIREQGASGELFF,TGTGCCATCAGAGAACAGGGGGCCAGCGGGGAGCTGTTTTTT
TRBV2,TRBD2,TRBJ2-2,once,18,CASSDPSGRIGGTGELFF,TGTGCCAGCAGTGACCCTAGCGGGAGAATCGGGGGTACCGGGGAGCTGTTTTTT
TRBV30,.,TRBJ1-2,once,14,CAWRTPGSNYGYTF,TGTGCCTGGAGGACCCCGGGTTCCAACTATGGCTACACCTTC
TRBV12-3/TRBV12-4,.,TRBJ2-7,.,13,CASRDGLVYEQYF,TGTGCCAGCAGAGATGGACTGGTCTACGAGCAGTACTTC
TRBV7-8,TRBD2,TRBJ2-2,.,15,CASSLLAGAAGELFF,TGTGCCAGCAGCTTACTAGCGGGAGCCGCCGGGGAGCTGTTTTTT
TRBV28,.,TRBJ2-7,.,14,CASSPGELAYEQYF,TGTGCCAGCAGTCCTGGGGAATTGGCTTACGAGCAGTACTTC
TRBV10-3,.,TRBJ1-6,.,18,CAISETGPIGLGDSPLHF,TGTGCCATCAGTGAGACGGGACCAATTGGTTTGGGGGATTCACCCCTCCACTTT
TRBV28,.,TRBJ2-1,.,16,CASSSLGRLEDNEQFF,TGTGCCAGCAGTTCATTGGGGCGGCTTGAAGACAATGAGCAGTTCTTC
TRBV19,.,TRBJ2-3,.,13,CASSIAGTDTQYF,TGTGCCAGTAGTATAGCAGGCACAGATACGCAGTATTTT
TRBV4-1,TRBD2,TRBJ2-4,.,17,CASSQGGLAGVWNIQYF,TGCGCCAGCAGCCAAGGGGGGCTAGCGGGAGTTTGGAACATTCAGTACTTC
TRBV4-1,.,TRBJ2-3,.,16,CASRSPGGGGADTQYF,TGCGCCAGCAGGTCTCCAGGGGGCGGGGGGGCAGATACGCAGTATTTT
TRBV12-3/TRBV12-4,TRBD2,TRBJ2-1,once,13,CASSPGVGLAEFF,TGTGCCAGCAGCCCTGGGGTGGGGCTAGCGGAGTTCTTC
TRBV27,.,TRBJ2-1,.,15,CASSFPEGAYNEQFF,TGTGCCAGCAGTTTCCCTGAGGGCGCCTACAATGAGCAGTTCTTC
TRBV5-4,TRBD2,TRBJ2-2,once,17,CASSLAVAGQNTGELFF,TGTGCCAGCAGCTTGGCAGTAGCGGGACAGAACACCGGGGAGCTGTTTTTT
TRBV5-5,TRBD2,TRBJ2-7,.,15,CASSYGLAGSYEQYF,TGTGCCAGCAGCTACGGACTAGCGGGGTCCTACGAGCAGTACTTC
TRBV30,.,TRBJ1-1,.,12,CACYSMNTEAFF,TGTGCCTGCTACAGCATGAACACTGAAGCTTTCTTT
TRBV7-8,.,TRBJ1-5,.,14,CASSLVGKRQPQHF,TGTGCCAGCAGCTTAGTAGGTAAAAGGCAGCCCCAGCATTTT
TRBV6-5,TRBD1,TRBJ1-6,.,16,CASSYSSGQGFSPLHF,TGTGCCAGCAGTTACTCGTCGGGACAGGGTTTTTCACCCCTCCACTTT
TRBV28,.,TRBJ1-1,.,14,CASSVRVMNTEAFF,TGTGCCAGCAGTGTCAGGGTCATGAACACTGAAGCTTTCTTT
TRBV7-2,TRBD2,TRBJ2-5,.,14,CASSLGGRWETQYF,TGTGCCAGCAGCTTAGGCGGGAGGTGGGAGACCCAGTACTTC
TRBV12-3/TRBV12-4,.,TRBJ2-7,.,13,CASSYDGAYEQYF,TGTGCCAGCAGTTATGACGGTGCCTACGAGCAGTACTTC
TRBV29-1,.,TRBJ1-2,.,14,CSVAGTAAVYGYTF,TGCAGCGTTGCCGGGACGGCAGCGGTCTATGGCTACACCTTC
TRBV6-5,TRBD1,TRBJ1-1,.,14,CASSRTGMNTEAFF,TGTGCCAGCAGCAGGACAGGGATGAACACTGAAGCTTTCTTT
TRBV4-3,.,TRBJ2-2,once,14,CASSQGPATGELFF,TGCGCCAGCAGCCAAGGGCCGGCCACCGGGGAGCTGTTTTTT
TRBV4-3,TRBD2,TRBJ2-1,.,16,CASSQRTSGSFDEQFF,TGCGCCAGCAGCCAACGGACTAGCGGGAGTTTTGATGAGCAGTTCTTC
TRBV28,TRBD2,TRBJ2-1,.,14,CASSLSGSHNEQFF,TGTGCCAGCAGTTTGAGCGGGAGCCACAATGAGCAGTTCTTC
TRBV20-1,.,TRBJ1-5,.,12,CSASVSNQPQHF,TGCAGTGCTAGTGTTAGCAATCAGCCCCAGCATTTT
TRBV6-5,TRBD2,TRBJ2-1,.,15,CATPRTSGTYNEQFF,TGTGCCACCCCCCGGACTAGCGGGACCTACAATGAGCAGTTCTTC
TRBV28,TRBD1,TRBJ2-7,.,14,CASSWGQGAYEQYF,TGTGCCAGCAGTTGGGGACAGGGGGCGTACGAGCAGTACTTC
TRBV28,.,TRBJ2-3,.,17,CASTTPAQYRESDTQYF,TGTGCCAGCACCACACCCGCCCAATACAGGGAATCAGATACGCAGTATTTT
TRBV5-1,TRBD2,TRBJ2-3,.,15,CASSSTGGQADTQYF,TGCGCCAGCAGCTCGACGGGGGGGCAGGCAGATACGCAGTATTTT
TRBV19,.,TRBJ1-4,.,13,CASSKGIPEKLFF,TGTGCCAGTTCGAAAGGCATACCGGAAAAACTGTTTTTT
TRBV28,.,TRBJ1-1,.,15,CASSLPQGSDTEAFF,TGTGCCAGCAGTCTCCCCCAGGGGTCGGACACTGAAGCTTTCTTT
TRBV19,TRBD1,TRBJ1-2,few,14,CASKDRGSPEGYTF,TGTGCCAGTAAAGACAGGGGATCCCCTGAGGGCTACACCTTC
TRBV7-6,.,TRBJ2-5,.,15,CASSLEAGAQETQYF,TGTGCCAGCAGCTTAGAGGCGGGGGCCCAAGAGACCCAGTACTTC
TRBV6-5,.,TRBJ2-4,.,13,CASSKSGMGIQYF,TGTGCCAGCAGTAAATCAGGGATGGGCATTCAGTACTTC